Listed below are T cell receptor beta chains from one sample, sequenced in a study of post-analysis software for immune sequencing data. Each CDR3 protein gets one entry after TCRdb re-called the PCR reads with MiXCR. The sample yields 650,000 to 900,000 distinct CDR3 sequences, around 42% seen once. The sample consisted of blood. The origin of the receptors is a girl aged 10-17 years with multiple sclerosis. Each CDR3 is given with its conserved first and last residue. A D gene is named only where the DNA matches it firmly. Size is stated for part of the rows, as once, few or many counts, or as a class when the clone is expanded.

TRBV24-1	NA	NA	TRBJ2-1	TGTGCCACCAGTGATCGAATAGCGTTCAATGAGCAGTTCTTC	CATSDRIAFNEQFF
TRBV12-3/TRBV12-4	NA	NA	TRBJ2-5	TGTGCCAGCAGGGGAGGGGGAGGAGAGACCCAGTACTTC	CASRGGGGETQYF
TRBV5-1	NA	NA	TRBJ1-2	TGCGCCACCGGTTCCGACAGCACCTATGGCTACACCTTC	CATGSDSTYGYTF
TRBV13	NA	NA	TRBJ2-7	TGTGCCAGCAGCTTAGCGAGAGGGCAGGCCGACGAGCAGTACTTC	CASSLARGQADEQYF
TRBV3-1	NA	NA	TRBJ1-6	TGTGCCACCGAACAGTGGGGGGCTGGATCACCCCTCCACTTT	CATEQWGAGSPLHF
TRBV5-1	few	NA	TRBJ1-2	TGCGCCAGCAGCTTACGAGGGCCCTATGGCTACACCTTC	CASSLRGPYGYTF
TRBV27	NA	TRBD1	TRBJ2-3	TGTGCCAGCAGTCTCCGGGACAGAAGCACAGATACGCAGTATTTT	CASSLRDRSTDTQYF
TRBV12-3/TRBV12-4	NA	NA	TRBJ2-7	TGTGCCAGCAGTTTTAGAGGGTTCGCCTACGAGCAGTACTTC	CASSFRGFAYEQYF
TRBV10-3	NA	TRBD2	TRBJ2-5	TGTGCCATCAGTGCCCCTACTAGCGGGAGTGTTGGGGAGACCCAGTACTTC	CAISAPTSGSVGETQYF
TRBV12-3/TRBV12-4	NA	NA	TRBJ2-7	TGTGCCAGCAGTTTTGTGCCCGTTGGTACCTACGAGCAGTACTTC	CASSFVPVGTYEQYF
TRBV7-9	many	NA	TRBJ2-7	TGTGCCAGCAGCCGACAGGGAGGCGAGCAGTACTTC	CASSRQGGEQYF
TRBV29-1	NA	TRBD2	TRBJ2-2	TGCAGCGCCCTTGGGACTAGCAGCACCGGGGAGCTGTTTTTT	CSALGTSSTGELFF
TRBV7-3	NA	TRBD2	TRBJ2-3	TGTGCCAGCAGCTTAGGGACTAGCGGGGTGGATACGCAGTATTTT	CASSLGTSGVDTQYF
TRBV7-3	NA	TRBD1	TRBJ2-5	TGTGCCAGCAGCAACTCAGGGGGCTTCGAGACCCAGTACTTC	CASSNSGGFETQYF
TRBV12-5	NA	NA	TRBJ2-1	TGTGCTAGTGGTCCGCTGAGGCCCGGCCACAATGAGCAGTTCTTC	CASGPLRPGHNEQFF
TRBV4-3	NA	TRBD2	TRBJ2-3	TGCGCCAGCAGCCAAGAGCCTAGCGGGGGGGATACGCAGTATTTT	CASSQEPSGGDTQYF
TRBV7-2	NA	NA	TRBJ2-5	TGTGCCAGCAGCTTAGCGGGGACGTACCAAGAGACCCAGTACTTC	CASSLAGTYQETQYF
TRBV5-5	NA	TRBD1	TRBJ2-3	TGTGCCAGCAGCAGGGACAGGGGGCGCCCAGATACGCAGTATTTT	CASSRDRGRPDTQYF
TRBV19	once	NA	TRBJ2-1	TGTGCCAGTAGTTGGTGGAATGAGCAGTTCTTC	CASSWWNEQFF
TRBV27	NA	NA	TRBJ2-3	TGTGCCAGCAGTTTGGGCGGAGGGCCGGATACGCAGTATTTT	CASSLGGGPDTQYF
TRBV20-1	NA	NA	TRBJ1-1	TGCAGTGCTAGAGTTCCGGGATCAGATGAAGCTTTCTTT	CSARVPGSDEAFF
TRBV11-2	NA	TRBD2	TRBJ2-1	TGTGCCAGCAGCCAGGTTCTAGCGGGGAGGGAGCAGTTCTTC	CASSQVLAGREQFF
TRBV12-3/TRBV12-4	few	NA	TRBJ1-2	TGTGCCAGCAGTTTCCGACGGGTCGGTGGCTACACCTTC	CASSFRRVGGYTF
TRBV25-1	few	NA	TRBJ1-2	TGTGCCAGCAGTGCTGCAGGTGGGAACTATGGCTACACCTTC	CASSAAGGNYGYTF
TRBV5-1	NA	TRBD1	TRBJ1-1	TGCGCCAGCAGCTCCGGGACAGGTATAAACACTGAAGCTTTCTTT	CASSSGTGINTEAFF
TRBV9	few	NA	TRBJ2-6	TGTGCCAGCAGCGCCAGTTTCTTAATTCCGGATGGGGCCAACGTCCTGACTTTC	CASSASFLIPDGANVLTF
TRBV29-1	few	TRBD2	TRBJ2-3	TGCAACGTAGCGGGAGGGCTCACAGATACGCAGTATTTT	CNVAGGLTDTQYF
TRBV7-2	NA	NA	TRBJ2-4	TGTGCCAGCAGCTTAGTGCGGGAAAACATTCAGTACTTC	CASSLVRENIQYF
TRBV6-6	few	NA	TRBJ2-7	TGTGCCAGCAGTGACCCCGGGCTCAGTGAGCAGTACTTC	CASSDPGLSEQYF
TRBV6-2/TRBV6-3	few	NA	TRBJ2-3	TGTGCCAGCAGCCGAGTGGCAGATACGCAGTATTTT	CASSRVADTQYF
TRBV3-1	NA	NA	TRBJ2-2	TGTGCCAGCAGCCAACCGCCGGGACCAAACACCGGGGAGCTGTTTTTT	CASSQPPGPNTGELFF
TRBV28	few	NA	TRBJ2-5	TGTGCCAGCAGGACGGGAGACCCCGCAGATAAGACCCAGTACTTC	CASRTGDPADKTQYF
TRBV7-2	NA	TRBD1	TRBJ2-7	TGTGCCAGCAGCCCGAGGACAGGGAGCCTCACCTACGAGCAGTACTTC	CASSPRTGSLTYEQYF
TRBV29-1	NA	TRBD2	TRBJ2-1	TGCAGCACCTGGACTAGCGGGAGTAATGAGCAGTTCTTC	CSTWTSGSNEQFF
TRBV7-2	many	NA	TRBJ2-3	TGTGCCAGCAGCTCCCGTGATACGCAGTATTTT	CASSSRDTQYF
TRBV24-1	NA	TRBD1	TRBJ2-5	TGTGCCACCAGTAGGACAGGGACTGGAGAGACCCAGTACTTC	CATSRTGTGETQYF